The 8 T cell receptor beta chains below all came from one sample that was sequenced in a study of blood T cell repertoires in COVID-19. The assay was immunoSEQ multiplex PCR, and TCRdb's table has in-frame clones only and misses some. The sample has approximately 240,000 clones, around 83% seen once. Input material: peripheral blood. The origin of the receptors is a woman aged 40 to 50 who had recovered from COVID-19.

This clone has a single count. The chain recombines TRBV12-3 or TRBV12-4 with TRBJ2-3; the D gene is possibly TRBD1 (5 bases). The CDR3 sequence is 12 residues long. The V end was cut by 6 bases, the J end by 4 bases, with 8 bases between. The CDR3 DNA reads as TGTGCCAGCAGCTCCAGGGCAGATACGCAGTATTTT. This translates into CASSSRADTQYF.

The gene calls are TRBV7-6 and TRBJ2-3; possible D gene TRBD2, 6 bases. This CDR3 has 15 amino acids. V dropped 0 bases and J dropped 5 bases, with 12 bases sitting between them. Germline V gene lookup returns CDR1 SGHVS and CDR2 FNYEAQ. CDR3 loop: CASSLASGVGDTQYF. The DNA of the CDR3 is TGTGCCAGCAGCTTAGCCTCGGGGGTAGGAGATACGCAGTATTTT.

The chain is built from TRBV18 and TRBJ2-6, with D possibly being TRBD1 (5 bases). Germline CDR1 KGHSH, CDR2 LQKENI. The CDR3 contains 15 residues. Trimming shortened V by 4 bases and J by 4 bases, and 11 bases separated the two germline ends. The CDR3 loop reads CASSQQGRGANVLTF. CDR3 DNA: TGTGCCAGCTCACAGCAGGGCCGAGGGGCCAACGTCCTGACTTTC.

This clone was observed a single time. V and J are TRBV2 and TRBJ2-1, with 7 bases identical to TRBD2. The CDR3 totals 12 residues. Germline V gives CDR1 SNHLY, CDR2 FYNNEI. Trimming cost V 2 bases and J 10 bases; bases outside gene matches: 2. The CDR3 here is CASSEWGGEQFF. The CDR3 DNA reads as TGTGCCAGCAGTGAATGGGGAGGGGAGCAGTTCTTC.

This clone turned up a few times. The chain couples TRBV5-1 to TRBJ1-1; 7 nucleotides match TRBD1. The germline V gene has CDR1 SGHRS and CDR2 YFSETQ. This CDR3 comprises 14 residues. The junction had 5 bases not matched to a gene; V was cut back by 4 bases and J by 2 bases. Here the CDR3 DNA reads TGCGCCAGCAGCCGGGGACAGACAAACACTGAAGCTTTCTTT. This sequence encodes CASSRGQTNTEAFF.

V usage is TRBV10-3 and J usage is TRBJ2-3; 10 bases map to TRBD2. This CDR3 is built from 14 residues. V was clipped by 5 bases and J by 3 bases; unmatched bases: 2. Germline V gene sequence: CDR1 ENHRY, CDR2 SYGVKD. The CDR3 sequence: CAISSGGATDTQYF. The CDR3 DNA reads as TGTGCCATCAGTAGCGGGGGGGCGACAGATACGCAGTATTTT.

This chain joins TRBV2 and TRBJ1-2, with D possibly TRBD1 on 6 matching bases. Trimming pared 4 bases from V and 8 bases from J, leaving 14 bases between. Looked up from germline, CDR1 is SNHLY and CDR2 is FYNNEI. The length of the CDR3 is 13 residues. CDR3 region: CASSALGAQGYTF. The CDR3 bases are TGTGCCAGCAGTGCTCTGGGGGCTCAAGGCTACACCTTC.

The chain recombines TRBV9 with TRBJ1-1, with D maybe TRBD1 (5 bases). CDR1 and CDR2 (germline): SGDLS, YYNGEE. Trimming removed 0 bases from V and 4 bases from J, with 16 bases in between. The CDR3 contains 16 residues. CDR3 loop: CASSVAPQGPGTEAFF. CDR3 in DNA: TGTGCCAGCAGCGTAGCGCCCCAGGGCCCGGGCACTGAAGCTTTCTTT. The full variable domain, completed using reference TRBV9 and TRBJ1-1, is DSGVTQTPKHLITATGQRVTLRCSPRSGDLSVYWYQQSLDQGLQFLIQYYNGEERAKGNILERFSAQQFPDLHSELNLSSLELGDSALYFCASSVAPQGPGTEAFFGQGTRLTVV.